The clone carrying this T cell receptor (beta chain) was counted only a few times. Its antigen is unidentified. The sample originates from a study of T cells in localized non-small cell lung cancer. Study-level points and caveats: A median of approximately 50 of the top 100 tumor clones appeared in adjacent lung, which was paired and uninvolved. There was higher T cell clonality in uninvolved adjacent lung than in tumor, and it was highest there. Longer survival (overall) was linked to higher T cell density in blood. It remains possible that heterogeneity exists, since only one tumor region was sequenced.

The CDR3 runs 14 residues. The repertoire was sequenced with immunoSEQ multiplex PCR; TCRdb's copy has only in-frame clones and lacks some. The sample shows more than 9,000 clones, 40% to 55% of them seen only once. The V gene is TRBV7-5, the J gene TRBJ2-7; the table's D gene call, TRBD2, was not cross checked with the DNA. TRBV7-5 is described as a pseudogene. The TCR was taken from a woman aged 40 to 75 with stage II squamous cell lung carcinoma. The material was lymph node tissue, obtained before any cancer treatment. CDR3 amino acids: CASSPGGSSYEQYF. In nucleotides, the CDR3 is TGTGCCAGCAGCCCCGGGGGTAGCTCCTACGAGCAGTACTTC.